Listed here are 17 T cell receptor beta chains from one sample, sequenced in a study of CD8 T cells in ankylosing spondylitis. General study findings and limits: Ankylosing spondylitis blood appeared to be characterized by a TCR beta motif of about 8 highly homologous variants.

Their antigens are not known. A single record per CDR3 protein comes from TCRdb applying MiXCR to the 5' RACE reads. Of 670,000 or so distinct CDR3 sequences listed, around 20% are singletons. Sequenced material: blood, either unsorted or a sorted T cell fraction (not recorded which). These receptors originate from a male donor with ankylosing spondylitis.

This chain joins TRBV5-1 and TRBJ1-1; 8 nucleotides match TRBD1. This CDR3 spans 13 amino acids. The ends lost 4 bases at V and 7 bases at J; junction bases unmatched: 6. Per the germline V gene, CDR1 is SGHRS and CDR2 is YFSETQ. Here the CDR3 DNA reads TGCGCCAGCAGCGCGGGACAGGCGAATGAAGCTTTCTTT. This sequence encodes CASSAGQANEAFF.

A few counts support this clonotype. The V call is TRBV5-1, the J call TRBJ2-5, with 8 positions matching TRBD2. Germline assignment: CDR1 SGHRS and CDR2 YFSETQ. This CDR3 has 15 residues. With 4 bases clipped from V and 3 bases from J, the junction kept 8 bases outside the gene matches. As DNA, the CDR3 is TGCGCCAGCAGCGATAGCGGGAACCGGGAAGAGACCCAGTACTTC. Translated: CASSDSGNREETQYF.

The rearrangement uses TRBV15 and TRBJ1-2; D gene ambiguous. Germline V gene data show CDR1 as LNHNV and CDR2 as YYDKDF (reference sequence). CDR3 length: 13 amino acids. Trimming removed 0 bases at V and 8 bases at J, with 10 bases between. The CDR3 here is CATSRELRVGYTF. DNA of the CDR3: TGTGCCACCAGCAGAGAGTTGCGGGTGGGCTACACCTTC.

This chain joins TRBV20-1 and TRBJ2-7; 10 bases match TRBD2. The CDR3 has 17 amino acids. V shed 0 bases and J 5 bases; nucleotides not matched to a gene: 13. CDR1 and CDR2 (germline): DFQATT, SNEGSKA (reference sequence). The CDR3 reads CSARDLASGRGPHEQYF. As DNA, the CDR3 is TGCAGTGCTAGAGATCTGGCTAGCGGGAGAGGCCCCCACGAGCAGTACTTC.

This clonotype came up a few times. The rearrangement joins TRBV5-1 to TRBJ2-5, with 10 nucleotides matching TRBD2. The CDR3 spans 16 residues. The V segment lost 6 bases and the J segment 5 bases; nucleotides outside the gene matches: 13. Germline V lookup: CDR1 SGHRS, CDR2 YFSETQ. For the CDR3, the DNA is TGCGCCAGCAAGAGCGGGGGGGCCGGAGGTGAGGAGACCCAGTACTTC. Protein: CASKSGGAGGEETQYF.

The chain is built from TRBV6-1 and TRBJ1-4, with 7 bases matching TRBD1. Germline V gene sequence: CDR1 MNHNS, CDR2 SASEGT. The junction had 5 bases not matched to a gene; V was cut back by 6 bases and J by 7 bases. The CDR3 spans 13 residues. CDR3 nucleotide sequence: TGTGCCAGCAGAGGGGGCGGAGGTGAAAAACTGTTTTTT. As protein: CASRGGGGEKLFF.

This chain uses TRBV20-1 with TRBJ2-1; 14 bases agree with TRBD2. V shed 6 bases, J shed 4 bases, and the junction held 8 bases outside the gene matches. The CDR3 runs to 16 residues. The germline CDR1 and CDR2 sequences are DFQATT and SNEGSKA (reference sequence). Here the CDR3 DNA reads TGCAGTGCCCGGACTAGCGGGGGGCTCAGGTACAATGAGCAGTTCTTC. It is translated as CSARTSGGLRYNEQFF.

This clonotype was picked up a small number of times. The chain combines TRBV11-2 with TRBJ2-2; D might be TRBD1 (5 bases). V was clipped by 2 bases and J by 6 bases, with 13 bases between them. The CDR3 has 15 residues. Germline assignment: CDR1 SGHAT and CDR2 FQNNGV. CDR3 DNA: TGTGCCAGCAGCTTACCAGGGTCGGTTTCCGGGGAGCTGTTTTTT. Its protein is CASSLPGSVSGELFF.

The gene calls are TRBV19 and TRBJ1-2; D not resolved. This CDR3 is built from 14 residues. CDR1 is LNHDA and CDR2 is SQIVND in the germline V gene (reference sequence). V lost 1 base, J lost 4 bases, and 10 bases lay in between. This CDR3 is CASSIGATLYGYTF. For the CDR3, the DNA is TGTGCCAGTAGTATAGGAGCCACGCTCTATGGCTACACCTTC.

This clonotype was seen a handful of times. The chain combines TRBV5-1 with TRBJ2-3; 10 bases fit TRBD2. The CDR3 extends over 19 amino acids. In germline, CDR1 is SGHRS, CDR2 YFSETQ. The J segment lost 1 base and the V segment lost 0 bases, leaving 11 bases of the junction unmatched. In DNA, the CDR3 is TGCGCCAGCAGCTTGGGGCTAGCGGGAGTTTCCCCCCGCACAGATACGCAGTATTTT. Its protein product is CASSLGLAGVSPRTDTQYF.

The sample holds a few counts of this clonotype. The chain joins TRBV29-1 to TRBJ2-3; 10 positions match TRBD2. The CDR3 is 16 amino acids. CDR1 and CDR2 (germline): SQVTM, ANQGSEA. With V trimmed by 1 base and J by 8 bases, 12 bases remained unmatched. This CDR3 is CSVEVSASGGLGTQYF. CDR3 coding DNA: TGCAGCGTTGAAGTCTCGGCTAGCGGGGGCTTAGGTACGCAGTATTTT.

The chain carries TRBV20-1 and TRBJ2-4; 8 bases are a match to TRBD1. This CDR3 comprises 14 residues. Losses at the gene ends were 2 bases for V and 8 bases for J; bases not matched to a gene: 8. The germline V gene encodes CDR1 DFQATT and CDR2 SNEGSKA (reference sequence). The CDR3 sequence: CSARSFDRGDIQYF. CDR3 sequence (DNA): TGCAGTGCTAGATCGTTTGACAGGGGAGACATTCAGTACTTC.

This clonotype was picked up a small number of times. The chain combines TRBV27 with TRBJ1-5; TRBD1 might be the D (5 bases). Germline-derived CDR1 and CDR2 are MNHEY and SMNVEV (reference sequence). V was pared by 5 bases and J by 3 bases, with 11 bases between. The CDR3 contains 14 residues. CDR3 nucleotide sequence: TGTGCCAGCAGTGCGACAGCACCCAATCAGCCCCAGCATTTT. Translation gives CASSATAPNQPQHF.

This clonotype was recorded at least ten times. The chain employs TRBV12-3 or TRBV12-4 and TRBJ1-2; 9 positions match TRBD1. The CDR3 contains 14 residues. V was clipped by 4 bases and J by 4 bases; unmatched bases: 4. CDR3 coding DNA: TGTGCCAGCAGTTCTCCACAGGGGGCCTATGGCTACACCTTC. Its protein is CASSSPQGAYGYTF.

This chain links TRBV2 with TRBJ2-7; no reliable D call. V lost 6 bases and J 7 bases, leaving 19 bases between the germline ends. This CDR3 contains 14 residues. Germline loops: CDR1 SNHLY, CDR2 FYNNEI. CDR3 amino acids: CASSPWPSLAEQYF. As DNA, the CDR3 is TGTGCCAGCAGCCCTTGGCCGTCACTGGCGGAGCAGTACTTC.

This clonotype was recorded a few times. The rearrangement uses TRBV7-9 and TRBJ1-1; perhaps TRBD1 as D (5 bases). The length of the CDR3 is 15 residues. Trimming took 5 bases from V and 1 from J, leaving 14 bases between them. The germline V gene has CDR1 SEHNR and CDR2 FQNEAQ (reference sequence). The CDR3 DNA sequence: TGTGCCAGCAGCGGACCGCGGGGGAGGAACACTGAAGCTTTCTTT. Its translation: CASSGPRGRNTEAFF.

This clonotype has a handful of counts. DNA for the CDR3: TGTGCCAGCAGTTTAGCGGCCGGACTTACAGCTTTCTTT. It encodes CASSLAAGLTAFF. The chain employs TRBV12-3 or TRBV12-4 and TRBJ1-1; D remains ambiguous. This CDR3 comprises 13 residues. V lost 0 bases, J lost 10 bases, and 12 bases lay in between.